The source of this T cell receptor beta chain is a study of prognosis after radiotherapy for stage I lung cancer. Study at large: The patients comprised about a dozen men and 5 or 6 women, spanning ages roughly 50 to 95 and having a median of about 76 years. Tumor types were squamous cell carcinoma in more than five patients, adenocarcinoma in 11 to 12.

The CDR3 runs 16 residues. V dropped 6 bases and J dropped 7 bases, with 22 bases sitting between them. Germline V gives CDR1 MRHNA, CDR2 SNTAGT. Study conclusions and caveats: Tumor-specific status of the expanded TCR clones was not determined in the analysis.

In the case of this clonotype: The antigen is undetermined. A far more abundant clone sits one base away, making this likely a read error.

From genomic DNA, TCR beta CDR3 was amplified by two-round multiplex PCR. Gene-specific primers for each TRBV and TRBJ gene drove first-round PCR. TCRdb fed the multiplex PCR reads into MiXCR, producing one record per CDR3 protein. The sample has 59,000 or so distinct CDR3 sequences, about a quarter seen once. The chain is built from TRBV6-4 and TRBJ1-5; a possible D gene is TRBD1 (6 bases). The sequence was collected from a donor aged 50 or older with non-small cell lung cancer. The source material was PBMCs, sampled before or after stereotactic body radiation therapy (not recorded which). The chain's CDR3 is CASSGQGTGINQPQHF. Written as DNA, the CDR3 is TGTGCCAGCAGCGGTCAGGGGACCGGGATCAACCAGCCCCAGCATTTT.